Below are 9 T cell receptor beta chains sequenced from a single sample in a study of Ad26.COV2.S vaccination and SARS-CoV-2 variants. The protocol was immunoSEQ multiplex PCR, while the TCRdb copy is restricted to in-frame clones and leaves out a portion. This table has hundreds of thousands of clones, around 90% appearing once. The treatment is: about 20 received Ad26.COV2.S at low or high dose, single or two shots; about five received placebo; per-sample allocation not given. Collection of the samples took place on day 63 after the first injection of vaccine or placebo. The sample in question was peripheral blood, obtained in a trial of Ad26.COV2.S vaccine versus placebo. These receptor sequences come from a person aged 18-65 years who received the Ad26.COV2.S COVID-19 vaccine or a placebo.

V and J are TRBV27 and TRBJ2-7, with TRBD2 matching 8 bases. Losses at the gene ends were 4 bases for V and 2 bases for J; bases not matched to a gene: 1. Germline V lookup: CDR1 MNHEY, CDR2 SMNVEV (reference sequence). CDR3 length: 13 residues. In DNA, the CDR3 is TGTGCCAGCAGTTCGGGAGGGGCCTACGAGCAGTACTTC. It yields the protein CASSSGGAYEQYF.

V is TRBV19 and J is TRBJ2-6; 8 nucleotides agree with TRBD1. After removal of 1 base from V and 0 bases from J, the junction contained 8 bases not matched to a gene. Germline V gene lookup returns CDR1 LNHDA and CDR2 SQIVND (reference sequence). The length of the CDR3 is 19 residues. The CDR3 DNA is TGTGCCAGTAGTATAGTTGGCGGACAGGGCACCTCTGGGGCCAACGTCCTGACTTTC. Amino acid sequence: CASSIVGGQGTSGANVLTF.

The gene calls are TRBV19 and TRBJ1-6, with no clear D. Trimming took 0 bases from V and 4 from J, leaving 7 bases between them. CDR3 length: 15 amino acids. Germline CDR1 is LNHDA and CDR2 is SQIVND (reference sequence). The CDR3 DNA sequence: TGTGCCAGTAGTATAGATGGACCGTATAATTCACCCCTCCACTTT. Translating gives CASSIDGPYNSPLHF. Full variable domain (outside the CDR3, taken from reference TRBV19 and TRBJ1-6): DGGITQSPKYLFRKEGQNVTLSCEQNLNHDAMYWYRQDPGQGLRLIYYSQIVNDFQKGDIAEGYSVSREKKESFPLTVTSAQKNPTAFYLCASSIDGPYNSPLHFGNGTRLTVT.

This rearrangement joins TRBV7-6 to TRBJ2-1, with 12 bases matching TRBD2. With V trimmed by 5 bases and J by 0 bases, 8 bases remained unmatched. Germline V gene data show CDR1 as SGHVS and CDR2 as FNYEAQ. There are 18 residues in the CDR3. CDR3 amino acids: CASSILAGGDISYNEQFF. The CDR3 DNA reads TGTGCCAGCAGCATTCTAGCGGGAGGGGACATCTCCTACAATGAGCAGTTCTTC.

The chain couples TRBV6-4 to TRBJ2-1, with D possibly matching TRBD2 (5 bases). CDR1 is MRHNA and CDR2 is SNTAGT in the germline V gene. This CDR3 spans 14 amino acids. Trimming took 6 bases from V and 7 from J, leaving 16 bases between them. The CDR3 region has the DNA TGTGCCAGCAGGGGAGAGGGCATCGGAAATGAGCAGTTCTTC. This codes for CASRGEGIGNEQFF.

Turning to this clone: One end of the junction does not line up with germline, which may come from a read error. The chain joins TRBV7-7 to TRBJ2-2, with D maybe TRBD2 (6 bases). This CDR3 spans 14 amino acids. Germline V gene data show CDR1 as SSHAT and CDR2 as FNYEAQ (reference sequence). The CDR3, as DNA: TGTGCTAGCAGCCCCCGGGACTTCACCGGGGAGCTGTTTTTT. Amino acids: CASSPRDFTGELFF.

V usage is TRBV27 and J usage is TRBJ1-1; 8 positions match TRBD1. CDR1 is MNHEY and CDR2 is SMNVEV in the germline V gene (reference sequence). This CDR3 is 13 amino acids long. Losses at the gene ends were 8 bases for V and 1 base for J; bases not matched to a gene: 3. CDR3: CASSDRENTEAFF. As DNA, the CDR3 is TGTGCCAGCTCGGACAGGGAGAACACTGAAGCTTTCTTT.

The chain carries TRBV15 and TRBJ2-1; no definite D call. The CDR3 runs 15 residues. From germline, CDR1 is LNHNV and CDR2 YYDKDF (reference sequence). Trimming stripped 0 bases from V and 3 bases from J, with 9 bases between. The DNA of the CDR3 is TGTGCCACCAGCAGAGATCAGGACGACTACAATGAGCAGTTCTTC. Translated: CATSRDQDDYNEQFF.

The chain employs TRBV19 and TRBJ2-1; D perhaps matches TRBD2 (6 bases). Germline CDR1 LNHDA, CDR2 SQIVND (reference sequence). CDR3 length: 17 residues. The V gene lost 2 bases and the J gene lost 0 bases, with 14 bases spanning the gap. The CDR3 coding sequence is TGTGCCAGTAGTATAACCGGGACTCCGAGCTCCTACAATGAGCAGTTCTTC. Protein: CASSITGTPSSYNEQFF.